The present T cell receptor beta chain was sequenced within a study of T and B cells in COVID-19 patients. General study points: Blood from mildly ill patients while symptomatic, and early samples from severe cases, were scarce.

Blood genomic DNA input for TRB amplification was roughly 220-500 ng. The germline V gene has CDR1 SGHAT and CDR2 FQNNGV. Losses at the gene ends were 5 bases for V and 5 bases for J; bases not matched to a gene: 7. The CDR3 is 14 amino acids. On this clonotype itself: Its antigen is still unknown.

Multiplex PCR with BIOMED2 TRB-A/B primer pools amplified TRB rearrangements. TCRdb reanalysed the multiplex PCR reads using MiXCR and keeps one entry per CDR3 protein. The sample records some 4,000 distinct CDR3 sequences, around 25% being singletons. Material: blood. The chain recombines TRBV11-2 with TRBJ1-1; 8 bases fit TRBD1. The TCR sequence derives from a human donor with active COVID-19. CDR3 sequence (DNA): TGTGCCAGCAGCCTACAGGGGGGTTTGACTGAAGCTTTCTTT. Amino acids: CASSLQGGLTEAFF.